The clone carrying this T cell receptor (beta chain) has just one count. This specimen belongs to a study of blood T cell repertoires in COVID-19. Study-wide context: The United States, Italy and Spain supplied acute and convalescent COVID-19 samples. Sources were T cells, B-cell-depleted T cells, or PBMCs; the material itself was cDNA or gDNA.

Germline values: CDR1 ENHRY, CDR2 SYGVKD. The CDR3 totals 15 residues. V lost 5 bases, J lost 6 bases, and 8 bases stayed unmatched. Authors' data handling: The authors estimated nucleated cell counts from reference gene primer amplification. Here immunoSEQ multiplex PCR was the method, and the copy in TCRdb shows in-frame clones only, minus some. Clone size and the V and J calls come from that table; the DNA yielded D and trimming. The repertoire holds some 100,000 clones, with about 85% as singletons. The rearrangement uses TRBV10-3 and TRBJ1-4; TRBD1 aligns across 8 bases. This receptor was obtained from a man aged 60 to 75 with acute or convalescent COVID-19. The sequencing input was peripheral blood. The CDR3 spells CAISRTGGLDEKLFF. The DNA for the CDR3 is TGTGCCATCAGTCGTACAGGGGGATTGGATGAAAAACTGTTTTTT.